This TCR beta chain is from a study of blood T cell repertoires in COVID-19. For the study at large: Nucleic acid was either cDNA or gDNA, and it came from T cells, B-cell-depleted T cells, or PBMCs.

This clone turned up a few times. Measured with immunoSEQ multiplex PCR; TCRdb has only the in-frame clones, and not every one. This table has 40,000 to 50,000 clones, approximately 86% appearing once. In germline, CDR1 is MNHEY, CDR2 SVGAGI. J gave up 8 bases and V 4 bases, and 6 bases lay outside the gene matches. The CDR3 length is 14 residues. Ages ranged from roughly 18 to 100 years, with residence in some 25 US areas. This chain joins TRBV6-5 and TRBJ2-7; 12 bases are a match to TRBD2. This sequence was found in a woman aged 45-60 years who had recovered from COVID-19. The sequencing input was PBMCs or T cells enriched from blood (not recorded which). Here the CDR3 DNA reads TGTGCCAGCAGTTCGGCTAGCGGGAGGGTGAAGCAGTACTTC. Translated: CASSSASGRVKQYF.